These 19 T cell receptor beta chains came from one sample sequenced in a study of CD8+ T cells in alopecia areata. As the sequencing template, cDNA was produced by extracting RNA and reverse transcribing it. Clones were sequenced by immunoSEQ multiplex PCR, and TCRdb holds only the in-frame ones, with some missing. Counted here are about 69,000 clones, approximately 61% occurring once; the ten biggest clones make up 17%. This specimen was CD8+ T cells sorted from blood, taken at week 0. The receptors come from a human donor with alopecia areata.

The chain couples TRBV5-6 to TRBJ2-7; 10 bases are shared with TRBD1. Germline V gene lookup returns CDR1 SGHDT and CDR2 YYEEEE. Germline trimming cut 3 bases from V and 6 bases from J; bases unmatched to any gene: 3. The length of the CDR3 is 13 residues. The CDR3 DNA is TGTGCCAGCAGCTACTGGGACAGGGGCGAGCAGTACTTC. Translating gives CASSYWDRGEQYF.

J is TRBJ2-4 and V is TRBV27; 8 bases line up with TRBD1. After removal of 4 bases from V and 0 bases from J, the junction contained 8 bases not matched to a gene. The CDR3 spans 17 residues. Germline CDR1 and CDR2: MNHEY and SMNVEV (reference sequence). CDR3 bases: TGTGCCAGCAGTTCCTTGGACAGGGATCTAGCCAAAAACATTCAGTACTTC. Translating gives CASSSLDRDLAKNIQYF.

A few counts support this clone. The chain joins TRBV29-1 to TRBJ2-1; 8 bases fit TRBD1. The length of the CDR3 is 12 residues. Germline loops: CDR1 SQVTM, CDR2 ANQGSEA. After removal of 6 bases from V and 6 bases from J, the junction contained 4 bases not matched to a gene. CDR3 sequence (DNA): TGCAGCGTCGAGGACAGGGTCAATGAGCAGTTCTTC. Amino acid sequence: CSVEDRVNEQFF.

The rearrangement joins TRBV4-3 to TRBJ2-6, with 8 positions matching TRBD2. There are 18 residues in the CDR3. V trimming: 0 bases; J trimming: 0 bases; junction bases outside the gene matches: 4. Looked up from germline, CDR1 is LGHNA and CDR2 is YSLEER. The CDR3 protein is CASSQDPAGVSGANVLTF. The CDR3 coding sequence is TGCGCCAGCAGCCAAGACCCAGCGGGGGTCTCTGGGGCCAACGTCCTGACTTTC.

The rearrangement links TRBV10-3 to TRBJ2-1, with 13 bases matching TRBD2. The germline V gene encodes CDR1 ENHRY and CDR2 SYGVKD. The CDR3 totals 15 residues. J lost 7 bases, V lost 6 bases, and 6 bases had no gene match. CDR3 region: CAIRILAGGGNEQFF. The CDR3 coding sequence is TGTGCCATCAGGATACTAGCGGGAGGGGGGAATGAGCAGTTCTTC.

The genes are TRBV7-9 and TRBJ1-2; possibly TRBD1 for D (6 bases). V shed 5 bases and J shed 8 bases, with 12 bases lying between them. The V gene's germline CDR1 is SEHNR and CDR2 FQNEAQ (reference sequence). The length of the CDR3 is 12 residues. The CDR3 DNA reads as TGTGCCAGCAGCCAGGGGATAGAGGGCTACACCTTC. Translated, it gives CASSQGIEGYTF.

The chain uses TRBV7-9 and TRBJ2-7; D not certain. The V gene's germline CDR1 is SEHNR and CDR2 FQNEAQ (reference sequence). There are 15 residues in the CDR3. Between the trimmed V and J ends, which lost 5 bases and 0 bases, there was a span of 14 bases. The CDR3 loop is CASSPVPIHSYEQYF. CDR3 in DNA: TGTGCCAGCAGCCCCGTGCCAATCCACTCCTACGAGCAGTACTTC.

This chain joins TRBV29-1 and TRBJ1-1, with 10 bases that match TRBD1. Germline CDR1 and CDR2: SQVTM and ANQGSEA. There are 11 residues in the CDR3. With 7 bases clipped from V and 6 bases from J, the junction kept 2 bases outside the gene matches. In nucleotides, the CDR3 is TGCAGCGCCGGGACAGGGGCTGAAGCTTTCTTT. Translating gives CSAGTGAEAFF.

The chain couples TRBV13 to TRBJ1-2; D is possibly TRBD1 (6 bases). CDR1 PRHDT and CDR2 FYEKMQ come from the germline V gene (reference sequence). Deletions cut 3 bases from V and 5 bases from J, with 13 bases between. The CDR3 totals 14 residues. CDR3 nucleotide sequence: TGTGCCAGCAGCTTTTATACAGGGAAGTATGGCTACACCTTC. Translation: CASSFYTGKYGYTF.

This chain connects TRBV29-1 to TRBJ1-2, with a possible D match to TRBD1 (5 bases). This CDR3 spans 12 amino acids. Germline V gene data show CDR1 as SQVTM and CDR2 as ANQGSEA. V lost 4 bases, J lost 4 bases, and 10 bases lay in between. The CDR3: CSVGPGPYGYTF. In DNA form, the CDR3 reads TGCAGCGTTGGCCCAGGGCCCTATGGCTACACCTTC. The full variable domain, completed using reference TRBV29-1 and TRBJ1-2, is SAVISQKPSRDICQRGTSLTIQCQVDSQVTMMFWYRQQPGQSLTLIATANQGSEATYESGFVIDKFPISRPNLTFSTLTVSNMSPEDSSIYLCSVGPGPYGYTFGSGTRLTVV.

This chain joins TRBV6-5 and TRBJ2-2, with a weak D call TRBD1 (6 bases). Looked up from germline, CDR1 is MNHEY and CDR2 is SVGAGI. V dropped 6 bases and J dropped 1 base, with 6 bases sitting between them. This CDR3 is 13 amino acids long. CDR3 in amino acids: CASRDRNTGELFF. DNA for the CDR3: TGTGCCAGCAGGGACAGGAACACCGGGGAGCTGTTTTTT.

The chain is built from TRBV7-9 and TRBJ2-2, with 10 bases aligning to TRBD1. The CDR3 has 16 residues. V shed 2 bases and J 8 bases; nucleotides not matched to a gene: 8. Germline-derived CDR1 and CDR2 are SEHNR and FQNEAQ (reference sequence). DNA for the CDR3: TGTGCCAGCAGCTTAACCCGGGACAGGGGAGCTGGGGAGCTGTTTTTT. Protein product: CASSLTRDRGAGELFF.

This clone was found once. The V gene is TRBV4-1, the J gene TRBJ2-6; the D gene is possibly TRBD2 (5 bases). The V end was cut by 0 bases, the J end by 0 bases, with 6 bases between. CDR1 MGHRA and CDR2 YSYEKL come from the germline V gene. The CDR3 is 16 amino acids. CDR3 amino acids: CASSQEGLSGANVLTF. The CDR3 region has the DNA TGCGCCAGCAGCCAAGAAGGACTCTCTGGGGCCAACGTCCTGACTTTC.

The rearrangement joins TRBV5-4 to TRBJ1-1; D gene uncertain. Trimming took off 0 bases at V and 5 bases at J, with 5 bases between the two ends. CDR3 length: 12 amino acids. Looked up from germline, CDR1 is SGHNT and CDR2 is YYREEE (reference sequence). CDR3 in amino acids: CASSLARTEAFF. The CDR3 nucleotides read TGTGCCAGCAGCTTGGCTCGTACTGAAGCTTTCTTT.

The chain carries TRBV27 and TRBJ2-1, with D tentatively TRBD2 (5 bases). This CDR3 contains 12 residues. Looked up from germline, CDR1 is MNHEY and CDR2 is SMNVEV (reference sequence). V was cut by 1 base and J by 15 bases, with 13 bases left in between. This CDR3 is CASSLYRWRRFF. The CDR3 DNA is TGTGCCAGCAGTTTATACCGGTGGAGGCGGTTCTTC.

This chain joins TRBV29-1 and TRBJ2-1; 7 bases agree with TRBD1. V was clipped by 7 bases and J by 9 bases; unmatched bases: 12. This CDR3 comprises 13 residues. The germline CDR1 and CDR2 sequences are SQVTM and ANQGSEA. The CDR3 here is CSGIRIDRVEQFF. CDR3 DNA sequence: TGCAGCGGGATCCGAATTGACAGGGTTGAGCAGTTCTTC.

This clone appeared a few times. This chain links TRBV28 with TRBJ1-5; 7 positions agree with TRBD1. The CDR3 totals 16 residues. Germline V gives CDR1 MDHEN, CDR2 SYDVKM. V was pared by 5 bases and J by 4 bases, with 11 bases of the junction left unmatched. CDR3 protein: CASSTSGGEWNQPQHF. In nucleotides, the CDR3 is TGTGCCAGCAGTACTTCAGGGGGTGAATGGAATCAGCCCCAGCATTTT.

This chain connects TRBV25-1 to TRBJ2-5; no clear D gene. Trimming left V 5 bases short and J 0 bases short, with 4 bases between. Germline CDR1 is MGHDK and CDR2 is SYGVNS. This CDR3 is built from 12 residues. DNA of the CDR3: TGTGCCAGCAGTCAAGACCAAGAGACCCAGTACTTC. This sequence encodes CASSQDQETQYF.

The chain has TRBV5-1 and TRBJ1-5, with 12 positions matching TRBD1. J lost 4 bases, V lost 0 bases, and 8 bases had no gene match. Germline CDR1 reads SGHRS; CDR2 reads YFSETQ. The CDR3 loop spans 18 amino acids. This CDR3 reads CASSLARDRGLRNQPQHF. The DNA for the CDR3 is TGCGCCAGCAGCTTGGCCCGGGACAGGGGGCTGCGTAATCAGCCCCAGCATTTT.